This TCR beta chain is drawn from a study of Tregs in tolerant kidney transplant recipients. Germline assignment: CDR1 SGHNT and CDR2 YENEEA. The germline V and J ends were trimmed by 3 bases and 6 bases, with 9 bases remaining between them. The CDR3 consists of 13 residues. This table comes from immunoSEQ multiplex PCR, and its TCRdb copy is limited to in-frame clones, with some not included. This table holds about 44,000 clones, about 95% found once. The sample holds one count of this clone. Its antigen is not known. The chain has TRBV11-3 and TRBJ2-1; D uncertain. The sequenced sample consisted of Tregs from blood cultured with allogeneic cells. The clonotype comes from a human donor in good health. CDR3 loop: CASSLGLINEQFF. The CDR3 DNA follows: TGTGCCAGCAGCTTGGGTCTCATCAATGAGCAGTTCTTC.